The present T cell receptor (beta chain) was sequenced within a study of cytomegalovirus exposure and HLA in healthy donors. Trimming took 3 bases from V and 2 from J; bases not matched to a gene: 6. Germline CDR1 and CDR2: SGHTA and FQGNSA. This CDR3 region has 15 residues. Both 60 Vbeta primers and 13 Jbeta primers went into the PCR. The protocol was immunoSEQ multiplex PCR, while the TCRdb copy is restricted to in-frame clones and leaves out a portion. The repertoire table contains roughly 42,000 clones. Sequenced input: PBMCs. The origin of this receptor is a young man in good health and CMV-seronegative. The chain couples TRBV7-2 to TRBJ2-7; 8 bases map to TRBD2. CDR3 amino acids: CASSFSAGEAYEQYF. The CDR3 region has the DNA TGTGCCAGCAGCTTCTCAGCGGGAGAGGCCTACGAGCAGTACTTC.